The 8 T cell receptor beta chains listed next were all sequenced from one sample in a study of regulatory T cells in long-lasting Graves disease. Time point given: newly diagnosed GD, antithyroid drugs for less than 3 months. With RNA extracted from PBMCs as input, the TCR library was made. To make TCR beta libraries, researchers used iRepertoire HTBI primers and Arm-PCR of CDR3 regions. TCRdb used MiXCR to reprocess the multiplex PCR reads, holding one entry per CDR3 protein. The repertoire holds roughly 250,000 distinct CDR3 sequences, roughly 18% seen once, with about 15% in the top ten. This same sample was also part of a study on T cells in Graves' hyperthyroidism and ophthalmopathy.

The starting material was peripheral blood mononuclear cells (PBMCs), obtained at new diagnosis, from a patient treated with antithyroid drugs. All receptors derive from a woman aged 25 to 39 with Graves disease.

To note about this clonotype: This sequence is one base from a far larger clone and is likely a read error. As the CDR3 is not closed by the conserved phenylalanine or tryptophan, this likely results from a read error. The chain has TRBV11-3 and TRBJ1-5; D remains unclear. Germline CDR1 reads SGHNT; CDR2 reads YENEEA. V was clipped by 3 bases and J by 3 bases, with 9 bases between them. The CDR3 is 14 residues long. CDR3: CASSLDGVNQPQHL. The CDR3 bases are TGTGCCAGCAGCTTGGACGGTGTCAATCAGCCCCAGCATCTT.

The V call is TRBV29-1, the J call TRBJ2-5; the match to TRBD2 covers 14 bases. The ends lost 7 bases at V and 1 base at J; junction bases unmatched: 5. The germline gives CDR1 SQVTM, CDR2 ANQGSEA. The CDR3 covers 15 residues. In DNA, the CDR3 is TGCAGCGCTCGACTAGCGGGGGGGCCCCAAGAGACCCAGTACTTC. It yields the protein CSARLAGGPQETQYF.

This clonotype has at least ten counts. The rearrangement uses TRBV11-3 and TRBJ2-2, with D unresolved. CDR1 is SGHNT, CDR2 YENEEA, per germline. V was clipped by 3 bases and J by 1 base, with 12 bases between them. CDR3 length equals 16 residues. The CDR3 coding sequence is TGTGCCAGCAGCTTGGGGTTCCCGAGGAACACCGGGGAGCTGTTTTTT. Amino acids: CASSLGFPRNTGELFF.

This clonotype was observed at least ten times. The genes are TRBV20-1 and TRBJ1-1, with D uncertain. V lost 3 bases to trimming and J lost 4 bases, with 9 bases between them. This CDR3 contains 12 residues. CDR1 DFQATT and CDR2 SNEGSKA come from the germline V gene (reference sequence). The CDR3 DNA sequence: TGCAGTGCTAGTTCCCACCTCACTGAAGCTTTCTTT. It specifies CSASSHLTEAFF.

The chain recombines TRBV11-3 with TRBJ2-5; a possible D gene is TRBD1 (6 bases). This CDR3 is 13 amino acids long. Germline V gene data show CDR1 as SGHNT and CDR2 as YENEEA. The germline V and J ends were trimmed by 4 bases and 5 bases, with 11 bases remaining between them. Here the CDR3 reads CASSSQGFETQYF. The CDR3 coding sequence is TGTGCCAGCAGCTCACAGGGTTTTGAGACCCAGTACTTC.

This clonotype was observed at least ten times. The chain uses TRBV11-2 and TRBJ2-1; 8 bases line up with TRBD2. The CDR3 has 14 residues. CDR1 is SGHAT and CDR2 is FQNNGV in the germline V gene. V dropped 8 bases and J dropped 6; count of bases not matched to a gene: 9. CDR3 sequence reads: CASDWSGGGNEQFF. CDR3 in DNA: TGTGCCAGCGACTGGTCGGGGGGGGGCAATGAGCAGTTCTTC.

The CDR3 reads CSARSGGATYNEQFF. CDR3 DNA: TGCAGTGCGAGAAGCGGGGGGGCTACGTACAATGAGCAGTTCTTC. The chain uses TRBV20-1 and TRBJ2-1, with 10 bases aligning to TRBD2. CDR3 length: 15 residues. V lost 6 bases, J lost 4 bases, and 9 bases stayed unmatched. The germline V gene encodes CDR1 DFQATT and CDR2 SNEGSKA (reference sequence).

The table lists this clonotype with many counts. The chain couples TRBV9 to TRBJ2-3; D remains ambiguous. V shed 0 bases and J shed 4 bases, with 9 bases lying between them. The germline CDR1 and CDR2 sequences are SGDLS and YYNGEE. The CDR3 length is 14 residues. CDR3 sequence reads: CASSVGLIPDTQYF. CDR3 nucleotides: TGTGCCAGCAGCGTAGGACTTATCCCAGATACGCAGTATTTT.